This T cell receptor beta chain was sequenced in a study of T cell changes during pregnancy in multiple sclerosis. V shed 5 bases, J shed 4 bases, and the junction held 12 bases outside the gene matches. The germline CDR1 and CDR2 sequences are LNHDA and SQIVND (reference sequence). The CDR3 has 16 residues. Repertoires were generated with immunoSEQ multiplex PCR, while TCRdb's copy carries only in-frame clones and drops some. The table includes 35,000 to 55,000 clones, about nine tenths detected once. The rearrangement links TRBV19 to TRBJ2-5, with 8 nucleotides matching TRBD1. This receptor was identified in a female donor with multiple sclerosis, enrolled in a pregnancy study. The input for sequencing was CD4+ T cells from peripheral blood mononuclear cells, taken in the third trimester of pregnancy. The CDR3 loop is CASSSPTGVTGETQYF. Here the CDR3 DNA reads TGTGCCAGTAGTTCCCCGACAGGGGTAACGGGAGAGACCCAGTACTTC.